These 18 T cell receptor beta chains came from one sample sequenced in a study of response to subunit inactivated influenza vaccine. TCRdb analysed the RT-PCR reads with MiXCR anew, one entry per CDR3 protein. The sample carries 800,000 to 1,000,000 distinct CDR3 sequences, approximately 21% recorded once. Material: PBMCs from blood, obtained about 5 days after vaccination. The receptors here all came from a man aged 50 to 59 who received an inactivated influenza vaccine.

As regards this clonotype: The junction departs from the called germline gene at one end, perhaps through a read error. The chain links TRBV4-1 to TRBJ2-1, with 14 bases that match TRBD2. Per germline, CDR1 MGHRA and CDR2 YSYEKL. This CDR3 comprises 18 residues. CDR3 region: CASSHSGLAGAIGDEQLF. The DNA for the CDR3 is TGCGCCAGCAGCCACTCGGGACTAGCGGGGGCCATTGGGGATGAGCAGCTCTTC.

The rearrangement joins TRBV15 to TRBJ2-5; D gene uncertain. The germline CDR1 and CDR2 sequences are LNHNV and YYDKDF (reference sequence). With 0 bases removed from V and 2 bases from J, the gap between germline ends came to 7 bases. The CDR3 spans 14 residues. CDR3 region: CATSRDPGQETQYF. DNA of the CDR3: TGTGCCACCAGCAGAGATCCCGGTCAAGAGACCCAGTACTTC.

This clonotype was seen a few times. This chain joins TRBV9 and TRBJ2-7, with D uncertain. In germline, CDR1 is SGDLS, CDR2 YYNGEE. This CDR3 contains 15 residues. The V gene lost 0 bases and the J gene lost 4 bases, with 14 bases spanning the gap. This chain's CDR3 is CASSVEGGVTYEQYF. CDR3 sequence (DNA): TGTGCCAGCAGCGTAGAGGGCGGAGTGACTTACGAGCAGTACTTC.

V gene TRBV15 combines with J gene TRBJ2-7; D remains ambiguous. The CDR3 totals 15 residues. V was clipped by 0 bases and J by 3 bases, with 12 bases between them. Germline lookup yields CDR1 LNHNV and CDR2 YYDKDF (reference sequence). This CDR3 reads CATSRELTLGYEQYF. In DNA form, the CDR3 reads TGTGCCACCAGCAGAGAATTGACTCTTGGCTACGAGCAGTACTTC.

The table lists this clonotype with a few counts. The chain recombines TRBV6-2 or TRBV6-3 with TRBJ2-5; D uncertain. From germline, CDR1 is MNHEY and CDR2 SVGEGT. This CDR3 spans 14 amino acids. Between the trimmed V and J ends, which lost 4 bases and 0 bases, there was a span of 9 bases. The DNA of the CDR3 is TGTGCCAGCAGTTCCTACCATTACCAAGAGACCCAGTACTTC. The encoded protein is CASSSYHYQETQYF.

This clonotype has more than one count but fewer than ten. V usage is TRBV20-1 and J usage is TRBJ2-2; tentative D call: TRBD1 (6 bases). CDR1 DFQATT and CDR2 SNEGSKA come from the germline V gene (reference sequence). The CDR3 contains 14 residues. The V and J ends lost 6 bases and 1 base respectively, with 12 bases between them. The CDR3 DNA follows: TGCAGTGCCCCAGGGGCCTGGAACACCGGGGAGCTGTTTTTT. As protein: CSAPGAWNTGELFF.

A few counts support this clonotype. The genes are TRBV12-3 or TRBV12-4 and TRBJ1-2; TRBD1 aligns across 9 bases. Trimming at V came to 5 bases and at J to 7 bases, leaving 5 bases not matched to a gene. The CDR3 spans 13 residues. The CDR3, as DNA: TGTGCCAGCAGTCTGACAGGGGGTGGTGGCTACACCTTC. As protein: CASSLTGGGGYTF.

The DNA for the CDR3 is TGTGCCAGCAGCTTGGACGGGAGCGCCCTTATGCAGTACTTC. This gives the protein CASSLDGSALMQYF. This chain connects TRBV5-4 to TRBJ2-7; possibly TRBD2 for D (6 bases). The CDR3 has 14 amino acids. The germline CDR1 and CDR2 sequences are SGHNT and YYREEE (reference sequence). V shed 0 bases and J shed 9 bases, with 16 bases lying between them.

The chain couples TRBV5-1 to TRBJ2-7, with D unclear. The CDR3 spans 14 residues. Per germline, CDR1 SGHRS and CDR2 YFSETQ. V lost 1 base and J lost 6, with 14 bases in between. The CDR3 loop is CASSLTFGHGEQYF. The CDR3 bases are TGCGCCAGCAGCTTGACTTTTGGGCACGGCGAGCAGTACTTC.

In its sample, this clonotype was seen a few times. The chain has TRBV18 and TRBJ1-3; D gene unclear. There are 15 residues in the CDR3. The germline V and J ends were trimmed by 0 bases and 0 bases, with 6 bases remaining between them. Germline V gene sequence: CDR1 KGHSH, CDR2 LQKENI. CDR3 amino acids: CASSPPTVSGNTIYF. As DNA, the CDR3 is TGTGCCAGCTCACCACCGACGGTCTCTGGAAACACCATATATTTT.

In this sample, this clonotype turned up many times. The chain recombines TRBV3-1 with TRBJ2-2; D gene unclear. Germline CDR1 LGHDT, CDR2 YNNKEL (reference sequence). Trimming stripped 6 bases from V and 1 base from J, with 9 bases between. This CDR3 is built from 14 residues. CDR3 in amino acids: CASRPWGNTGELFF. As DNA, the CDR3 is TGTGCCAGCAGGCCATGGGGGAACACCGGGGAGCTGTTTTTT.

The chain recombines TRBV20-1 with TRBJ2-1; 9 bases fit TRBD2. V gave up 3 bases and J gave up 5 bases; unmatched junction bases: 8. This CDR3 has 15 amino acids. Germline values: CDR1 DFQATT, CDR2 SNEGSKA (reference sequence). CDR3 in amino acids: CSASPGTSQNNEQFF. The CDR3 nucleotides are TGCAGTGCTAGCCCAGGGACTAGCCAGAACAATGAGCAGTTCTTC.

This clonotype was picked up one time. Because it lacks the conserved phenylalanine or tryptophan at the end, this CDR3 is likely a read error. This chain's CDR3 is CASSPSRRGTEAFY. The DNA of the CDR3 is TGTGCCAGCAGTCCGTCGAGACGGGGCACTGAAGCTTTCTAT. The chain recombines TRBV12-3 or TRBV12-4 with TRBJ1-1; D is uncertain. Between the trimmed V and J ends, which lost 5 bases and 4 bases, there was a span of 14 bases. The CDR3 runs to 14 residues.

Many counts were recorded for this clonotype. The chain carries TRBV12-3 or TRBV12-4 and TRBJ2-4; TRBD1 matches 7 bases. This CDR3 has 20 amino acids. Trimming removed 0 bases from V and 1 base from J; junction bases left unmatched: 15. The CDR3 sequence is CASSLAMLLNRGSAKNIQYF. DNA of the CDR3: TGTGCCAGCAGTTTAGCAATGCTTCTCAACAGGGGATCGGCCAAAAACATTCAGTACTTC.

This clonotype was seen only a few times. The chain couples TRBV28 to TRBJ2-2; the match to TRBD2 covers 9 bases. Germline V gene data show CDR1 as MDHEN and CDR2 as SYDVKM. CDR3 length: 16 amino acids. The ends lost 7 bases at V and 3 bases at J; junction bases unmatched: 9. Written as DNA, the CDR3 is TGTGCCAGCACCTTCCTGACTAGCGGCTACACCGGGGAGCTGTTTTTT. Translation gives CASTFLTSGYTGELFF.

This clonotype was counted once. This chain uses TRBV10-3 with TRBJ1-4; D is unresolved. This CDR3 is built from 15 residues. Trimming took off 0 bases at V and 2 bases at J, with 7 bases between the two ends. The germline V gene encodes CDR1 ENHRY and CDR2 SYGVKD. The CDR3 reads CAISESRETNEKLFF. Here the CDR3 DNA reads TGTGCCATCAGTGAGTCGAGGGAGACTAATGAAAAACTGTTTTTT.

The chain is built from TRBV15 and TRBJ2-3; weak D call: TRBD2 (7 bases). Looked up from germline, CDR1 is LNHNV and CDR2 is YYDKDF (reference sequence). The CDR3 length is 15 residues. V shed 5 bases and J shed 5 bases, with 17 bases lying between them. As DNA, the CDR3 is TGTGCCACCAGCGGAGGGGGGGTCATTCGAGATACGCAGTATTTT. It codes for CATSGGGVIRDTQYF.

The chain combines TRBV9 with TRBJ2-5; a possible D gene is TRBD1 (5 bases). The germline CDR1 and CDR2 sequences are SGDLS and YYNGEE. V was shortened by 1 base and J by 2 bases, with 6 bases between the two germline ends. The CDR3 has 13 residues. The chain's CDR3 is CASSVRTQETQYF. CDR3 DNA: TGTGCCAGCAGCGTAAGGACACAAGAGACCCAGTACTTC.